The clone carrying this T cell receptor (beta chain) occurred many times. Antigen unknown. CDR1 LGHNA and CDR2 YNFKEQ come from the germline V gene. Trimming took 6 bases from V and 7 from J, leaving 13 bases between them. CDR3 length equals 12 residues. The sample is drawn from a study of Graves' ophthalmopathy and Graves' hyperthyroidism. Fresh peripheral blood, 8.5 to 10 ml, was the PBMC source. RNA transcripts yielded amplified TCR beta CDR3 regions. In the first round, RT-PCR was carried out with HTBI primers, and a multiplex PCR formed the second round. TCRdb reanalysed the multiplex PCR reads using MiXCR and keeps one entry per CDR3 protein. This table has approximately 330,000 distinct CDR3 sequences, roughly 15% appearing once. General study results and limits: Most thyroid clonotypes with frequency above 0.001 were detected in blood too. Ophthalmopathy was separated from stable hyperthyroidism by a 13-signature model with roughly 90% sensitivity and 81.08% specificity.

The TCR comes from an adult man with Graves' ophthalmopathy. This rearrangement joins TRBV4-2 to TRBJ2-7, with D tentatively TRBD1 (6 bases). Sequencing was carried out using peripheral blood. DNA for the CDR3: TGTGCCAGCAGTCACAGGGATGAAGAGCAGTACTTC. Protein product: CASSHRDEEQYF.